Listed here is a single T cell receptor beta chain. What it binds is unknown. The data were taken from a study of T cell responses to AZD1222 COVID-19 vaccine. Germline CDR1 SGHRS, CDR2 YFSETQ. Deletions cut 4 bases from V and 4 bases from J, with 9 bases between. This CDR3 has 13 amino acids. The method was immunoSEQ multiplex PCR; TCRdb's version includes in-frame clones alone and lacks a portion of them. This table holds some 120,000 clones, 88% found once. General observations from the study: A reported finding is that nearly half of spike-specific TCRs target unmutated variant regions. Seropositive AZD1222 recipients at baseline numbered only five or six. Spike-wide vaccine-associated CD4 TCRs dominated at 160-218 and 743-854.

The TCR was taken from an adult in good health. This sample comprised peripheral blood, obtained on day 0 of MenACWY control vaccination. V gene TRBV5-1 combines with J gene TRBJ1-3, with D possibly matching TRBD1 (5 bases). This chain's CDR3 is CASSGDLGNTIYF. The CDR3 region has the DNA TGCGCCAGCAGCGGGGACCTGGGAAACACCATATATTTT.